This TCR beta chain was found in a study of tumor-infiltrating lymphocytes in primary liver carcinoma. Background on the study: Measuring about 4.2 to 11 cm across, the tumors were staged as T1-T3 N0M0. Study-level results: Relative to tumor region pairs, the tumor-adjacent and tumor-blood pairs showed overlap that was lower.

cDNA specific to TCR beta was made from 500 to 650 ng of total RNA, with a constant-region primer employed for priming. ARM-PCR was slightly modified, and three nested multiplex PCR rounds with it gave rise to the TCR beta libraries. TCRdb reprocessed the multiplex PCR reads via MiXCR and lists one record per CDR3 protein. The sample has 85,000 to 100,000 distinct CDR3 sequences; about 70% are singletons. Between roughly 20 and 30 mg of unsorted bulk tissue served as the source from which RNA and DNA were co-extracted. A word on this clonotype: Its matching antigen is unknown. At one boundary the junction diverges from the germline segment, which might be a read error.

Sequencing was carried out using tumor-adjacent normal liver tissue. The sequence came from a middle-aged man with primary liver carcinoma and hepatitis B virus infection.

This CDR3 is CASSEVLWLADSYGQYF. In nucleotides, the CDR3 is TGTGCCAGCAGTGAAGTGCTGTGGCTAGCGGACTCCTACGGGCAGTACTTC. The V and J genes are TRBV6-1 and TRBJ2-7; TRBD2 matches at 7 bases. The CDR3 covers 17 residues. CDR1 and CDR2 from the germline V gene are MNHNS and SASEGT.